Sequencing of this T cell receptor beta chain was carried out in a study of cytomegalovirus exposure and HLA in healthy donors. Whole-study context: Earlier, 150 million to 200 million T cells were analyzed, and about 120 million unique TCR beta sequences were found among them. Notes on the study in general: An analysis done earlier found most TCR beta V segments productive about 87% or about 30% of the time. A later analysis reported that several of the most significant clusters appeared to be linked to common viral pathogens, among them Epstein-Barr virus.

This CDR3 has 16 amino acids. Trimming removed 0 bases from V and 1 base from J; junction bases left unmatched: 4. CDR1 is MGHRA and CDR2 is YSYEKL in the germline V gene. The PCR made use of 60 Vbeta and 13 Jbeta primers. Source study methods: Around 83 million unique TCR beta chains, roughly 10 million shared, were counted in a later analysis. The assay was immunoSEQ multiplex PCR, and TCRdb's table has in-frame clones only and misses some. The V and J calls and clone size were taken over from that table, and D and trimming were inferred from the DNA. Of some 140,000 clones listed, approximately 80% were seen once; the top ten hold 1.1% to 1.5%. As regards this clone: No antigen is known for it.

The gene calls are TRBV4-1 and TRBJ2-5, with TRBD2 identical over 8 bases. Sequences were obtained from PBMCs. The sequence derives from a middle-aged woman in good health and CMV-seronegative. The CDR3, as DNA: TGCGCCAGCAGCCAAGATAGAACTAGCGGCCAAGAGACCCAGTACTTC. Its protein is CASSQDRTSGQETQYF.